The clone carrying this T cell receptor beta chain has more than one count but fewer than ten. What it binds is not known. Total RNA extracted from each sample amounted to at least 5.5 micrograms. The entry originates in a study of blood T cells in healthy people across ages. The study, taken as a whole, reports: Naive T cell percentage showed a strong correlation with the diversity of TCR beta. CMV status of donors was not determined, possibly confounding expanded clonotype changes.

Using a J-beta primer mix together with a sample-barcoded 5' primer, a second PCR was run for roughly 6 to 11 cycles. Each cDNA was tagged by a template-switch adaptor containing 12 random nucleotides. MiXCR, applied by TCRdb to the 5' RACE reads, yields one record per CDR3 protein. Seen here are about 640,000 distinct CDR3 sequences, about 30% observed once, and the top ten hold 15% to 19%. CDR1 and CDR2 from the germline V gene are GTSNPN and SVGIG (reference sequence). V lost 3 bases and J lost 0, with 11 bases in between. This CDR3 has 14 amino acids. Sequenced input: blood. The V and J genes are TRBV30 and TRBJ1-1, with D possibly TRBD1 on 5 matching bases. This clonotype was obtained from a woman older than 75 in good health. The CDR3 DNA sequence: TGTGCCTGGAGCAAGGGACTGCTGAACACTGAAGCTTTCTTT. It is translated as CAWSKGLLNTEAFF. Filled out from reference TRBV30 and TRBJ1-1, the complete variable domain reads SQTIHQWPATLVQPVGSPLSLECTVEGTSNPNLYWYRQAAGRGLQLLFYSVGIGQISSEVPQNLSASRPQDRQFILSSKKLLLSDSGFYLCAWSKGLLNTEAFFGQGTRLTVV.